The clone carrying this T cell receptor beta chain was counted many times. Its antigen is not known. This record comes from a study of post-analysis software for immune sequencing data. Prepared TCR beta cDNA libraries contained unique molecular identifiers. In TCRdb, the PCR reads were re-called with MiXCR into one record per CDR3 protein. The repertoire has roughly 700,000 distinct CDR3 sequences, around 27% of them found once; the top ten carry more than 0.55%. General study points: There were four or five TRBV segments more frequent in patients than controls, and TRBV5-6, TRBV5-1 and TRBV20-1 were among them.

The J segment lost 6 bases and the V segment lost 2 bases, leaving 3 bases of the junction unmatched. The CDR3 totals 14 residues. From germline, CDR1 is MRHNA and CDR2 SNTAGT. The V gene is TRBV6-4, the J gene TRBJ2-1, with 8 nucleotides matching TRBD2. The TCR was taken from a girl aged 5-17 years with multiple sclerosis. The sequencing input was blood. This CDR3 reads CASSDGTSSNEQFF. In DNA form, the CDR3 reads TGTGCCAGCAGTGACGGGACTAGTTCCAATGAGCAGTTCTTC.